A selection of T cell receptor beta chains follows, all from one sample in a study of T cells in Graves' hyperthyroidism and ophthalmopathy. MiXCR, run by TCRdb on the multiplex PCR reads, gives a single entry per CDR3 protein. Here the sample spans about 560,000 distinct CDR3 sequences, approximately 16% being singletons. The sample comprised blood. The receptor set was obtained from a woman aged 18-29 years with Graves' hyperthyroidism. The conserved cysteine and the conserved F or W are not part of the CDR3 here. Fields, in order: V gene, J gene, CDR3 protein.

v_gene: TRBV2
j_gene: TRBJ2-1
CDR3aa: ASSLWSSGNNEQF

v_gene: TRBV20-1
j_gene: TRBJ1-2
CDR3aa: SARDGLGYGYT

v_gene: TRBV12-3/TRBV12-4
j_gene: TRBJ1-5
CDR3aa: ASSLAGRKSNQPQH

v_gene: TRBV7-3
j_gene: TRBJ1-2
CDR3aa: ASSPGWANYGYT

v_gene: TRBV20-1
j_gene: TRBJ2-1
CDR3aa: SARGSGGGAPNEQF

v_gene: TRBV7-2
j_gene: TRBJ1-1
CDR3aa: ASSTGGRGTEAF

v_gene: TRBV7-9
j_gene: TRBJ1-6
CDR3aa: ASSFSRSGGGNSPLH

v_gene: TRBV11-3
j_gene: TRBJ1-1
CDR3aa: ASSFPDATEAF

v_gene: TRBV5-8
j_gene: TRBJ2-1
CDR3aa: ASSLYRQGLPYNEQF

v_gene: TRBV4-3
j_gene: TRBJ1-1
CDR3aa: ASSQGLWGNTEAF

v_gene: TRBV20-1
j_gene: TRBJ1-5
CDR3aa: SATDRNQPQH

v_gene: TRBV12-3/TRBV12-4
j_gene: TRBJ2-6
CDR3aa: ASSLPRVGANVLT

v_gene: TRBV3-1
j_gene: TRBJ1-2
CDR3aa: ASSLGALYGYT

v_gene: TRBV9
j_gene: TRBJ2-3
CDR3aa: ASSVVGRFTDTQY

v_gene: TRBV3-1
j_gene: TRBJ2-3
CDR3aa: ASSHPSLAGASDTQY

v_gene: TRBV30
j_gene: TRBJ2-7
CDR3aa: AWSVRYEQY

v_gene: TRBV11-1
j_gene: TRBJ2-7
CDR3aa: ASSEGTGPEQY

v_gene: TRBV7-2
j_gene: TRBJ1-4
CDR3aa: ASSFKEGVPNEKLF

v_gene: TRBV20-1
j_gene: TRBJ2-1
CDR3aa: SARPTRYNEQF

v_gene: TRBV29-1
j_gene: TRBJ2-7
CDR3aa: SVKDGTYEQY